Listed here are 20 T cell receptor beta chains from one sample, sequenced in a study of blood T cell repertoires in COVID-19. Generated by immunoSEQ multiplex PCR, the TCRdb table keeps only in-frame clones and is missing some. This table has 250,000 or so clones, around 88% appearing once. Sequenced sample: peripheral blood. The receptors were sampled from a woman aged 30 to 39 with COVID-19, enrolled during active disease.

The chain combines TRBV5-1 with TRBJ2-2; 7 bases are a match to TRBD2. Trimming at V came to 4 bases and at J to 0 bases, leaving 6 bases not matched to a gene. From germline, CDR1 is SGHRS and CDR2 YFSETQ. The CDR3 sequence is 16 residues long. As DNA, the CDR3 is TGCGCCAGCAGCCTAATCGGGGGGACGAACACCGGGGAGCTGTTTTTT. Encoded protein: CASSLIGGTNTGELFF. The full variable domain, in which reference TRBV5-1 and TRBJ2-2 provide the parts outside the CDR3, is KAGVTQTPRYLIKTRGQQVTLSCSPISGHRSVSWYQQTPGQGLQFLFEYFSETQRNKGNFPGRFSGRQFSNSRSEMNVSTLELGDSALYLCASSLIGGTNTGELFFGEGSRLTVL.

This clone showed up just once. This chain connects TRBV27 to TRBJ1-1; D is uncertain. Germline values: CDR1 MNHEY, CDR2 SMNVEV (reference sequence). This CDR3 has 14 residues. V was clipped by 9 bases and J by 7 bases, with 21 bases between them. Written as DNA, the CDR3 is TGTGCCAGTTCACCGTCGTACAGAGGACTTGAAGCTTTCTTT. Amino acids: CASSPSYRGLEAFF.

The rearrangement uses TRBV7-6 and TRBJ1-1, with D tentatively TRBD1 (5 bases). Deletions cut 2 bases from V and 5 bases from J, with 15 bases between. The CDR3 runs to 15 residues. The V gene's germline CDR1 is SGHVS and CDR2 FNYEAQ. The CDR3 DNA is TGTGCCAGCAGCTTATTTGGGGGGTTCGGAACTGAAGCTTTCTTT. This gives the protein CASSLFGGFGTEAFF.

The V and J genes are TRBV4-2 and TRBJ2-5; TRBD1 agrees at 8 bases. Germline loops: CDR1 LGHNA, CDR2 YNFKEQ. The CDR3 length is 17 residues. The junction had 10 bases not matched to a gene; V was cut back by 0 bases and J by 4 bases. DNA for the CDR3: TGTGCCAGCAGCCAAGATGGTCCAGGGGGCGATGGAGAGACCCAGTACTTC. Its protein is CASSQDGPGGDGETQYF.

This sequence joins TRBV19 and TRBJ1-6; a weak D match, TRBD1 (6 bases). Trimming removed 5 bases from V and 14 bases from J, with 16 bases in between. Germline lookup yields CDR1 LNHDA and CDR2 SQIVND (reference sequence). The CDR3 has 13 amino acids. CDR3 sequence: CASSPRDTASLHF. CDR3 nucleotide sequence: TGTGCCAGTAGTCCACGGGACACTGCTTCCCTCCACTTT.

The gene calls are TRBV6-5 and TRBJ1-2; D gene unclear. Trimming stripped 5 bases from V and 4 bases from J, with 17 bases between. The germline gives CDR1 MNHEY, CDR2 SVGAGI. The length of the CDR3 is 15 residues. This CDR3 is CASSPAAGVIYGYTF. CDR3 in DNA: TGTGCCAGCAGTCCCGCGGCCGGGGTAATCTATGGCTACACCTTC.

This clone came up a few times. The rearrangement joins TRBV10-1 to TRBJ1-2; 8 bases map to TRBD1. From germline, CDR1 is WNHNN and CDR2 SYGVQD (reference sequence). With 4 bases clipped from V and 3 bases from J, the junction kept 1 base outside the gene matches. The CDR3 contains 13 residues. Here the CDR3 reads CASSAQGDYGYTF. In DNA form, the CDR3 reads TGCGCCAGCAGTGCACAGGGGGACTATGGCTACACCTTC.

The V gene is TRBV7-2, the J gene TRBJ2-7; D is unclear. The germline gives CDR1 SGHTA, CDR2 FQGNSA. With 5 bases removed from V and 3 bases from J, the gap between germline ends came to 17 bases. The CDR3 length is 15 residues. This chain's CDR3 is CASSPRLESSYEQYF. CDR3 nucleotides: TGTGCCAGCAGCCCCCGGTTGGAGTCCAGCTACGAGCAGTACTTC.

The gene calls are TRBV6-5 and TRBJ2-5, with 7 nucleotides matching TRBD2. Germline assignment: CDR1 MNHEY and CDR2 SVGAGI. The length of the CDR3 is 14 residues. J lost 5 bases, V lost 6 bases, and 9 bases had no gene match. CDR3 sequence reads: CASRNTRGGETQYF. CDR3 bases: TGTGCCAGCAGAAATACAAGGGGAGGGGAGACCCAGTACTTC.

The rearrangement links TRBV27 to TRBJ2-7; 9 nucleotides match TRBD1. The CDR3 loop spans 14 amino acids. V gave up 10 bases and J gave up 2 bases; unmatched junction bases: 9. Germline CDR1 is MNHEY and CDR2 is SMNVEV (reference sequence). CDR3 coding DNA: TGTGCCACTTCCTCCGGGACAGGGCCCTACGAGCAGTACTTC. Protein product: CATSSGTGPYEQYF.

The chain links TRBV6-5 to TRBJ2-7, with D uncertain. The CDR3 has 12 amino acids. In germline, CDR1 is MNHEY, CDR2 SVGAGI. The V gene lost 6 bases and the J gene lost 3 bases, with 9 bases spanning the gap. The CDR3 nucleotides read TGTGCCAGCAGGGTGCAGCGCTACGAGCAGTACTTC. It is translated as CASRVQRYEQYF.

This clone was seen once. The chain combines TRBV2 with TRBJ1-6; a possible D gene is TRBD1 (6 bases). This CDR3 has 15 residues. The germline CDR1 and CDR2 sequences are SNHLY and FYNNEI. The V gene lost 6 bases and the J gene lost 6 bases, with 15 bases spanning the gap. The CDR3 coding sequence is TGTGCCAGCAGAGACGGACAGCAGCTTAATTCACCCCTCCACTTT. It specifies CASRDGQQLNSPLHF.

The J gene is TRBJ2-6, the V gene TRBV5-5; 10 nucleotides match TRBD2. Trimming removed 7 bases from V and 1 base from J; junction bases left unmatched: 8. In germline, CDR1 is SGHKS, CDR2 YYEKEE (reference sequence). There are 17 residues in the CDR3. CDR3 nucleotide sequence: TGTGCCAGCGGTATTAGCGGGGGGCCGTCTGGGGCCAACGTCCTGACTTTC. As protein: CASGISGGPSGANVLTF.

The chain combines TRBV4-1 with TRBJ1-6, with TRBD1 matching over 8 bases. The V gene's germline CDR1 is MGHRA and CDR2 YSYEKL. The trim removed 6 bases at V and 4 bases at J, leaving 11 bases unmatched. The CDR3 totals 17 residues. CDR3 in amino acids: CASRRMDRAGYNSPLHF. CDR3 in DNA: TGCGCCAGCAGACGAATGGACAGGGCGGGGTATAATTCACCCCTCCACTTT.

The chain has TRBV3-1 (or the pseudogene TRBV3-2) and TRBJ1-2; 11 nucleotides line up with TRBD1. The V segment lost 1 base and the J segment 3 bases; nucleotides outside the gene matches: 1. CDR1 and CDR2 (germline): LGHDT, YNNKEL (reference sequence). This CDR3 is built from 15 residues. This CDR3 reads CASSQGTGGDYGYTF. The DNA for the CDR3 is TGTGCCAGCAGCCAAGGGACAGGGGGCGACTATGGCTACACCTTC.

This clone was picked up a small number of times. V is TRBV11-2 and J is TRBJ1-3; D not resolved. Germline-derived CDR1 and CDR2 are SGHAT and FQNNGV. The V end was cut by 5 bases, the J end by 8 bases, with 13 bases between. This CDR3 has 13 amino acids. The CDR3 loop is CASSPQEGDTIYF. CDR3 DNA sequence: TGTGCCAGCAGCCCTCAGGAGGGAGACACCATATATTTT.

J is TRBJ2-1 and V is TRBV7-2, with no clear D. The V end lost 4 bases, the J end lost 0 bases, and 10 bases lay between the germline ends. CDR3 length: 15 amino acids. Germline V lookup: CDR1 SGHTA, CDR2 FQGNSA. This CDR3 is CASSSTGFSYNEQFF. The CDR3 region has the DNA TGTGCCAGCAGCTCCACCGGTTTCTCCTACAATGAGCAGTTCTTC.

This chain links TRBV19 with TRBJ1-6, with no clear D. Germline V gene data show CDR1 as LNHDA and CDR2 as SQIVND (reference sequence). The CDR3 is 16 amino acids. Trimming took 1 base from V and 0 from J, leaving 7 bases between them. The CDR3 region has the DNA TGTGCCAGTAGTATAGTTAGAGCCTCCTATAATTCACCCCTCCACTTT. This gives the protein CASSIVRASYNSPLHF. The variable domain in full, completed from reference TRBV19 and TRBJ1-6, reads DGGITQSPKYLFRKEGQNVTLSCEQNLNHDAMYWYRQDPGQGLRLIYYSQIVNDFQKGDIAEGYSVSREKKESFPLTVTSAQKNPTAFYLCASSIVRASYNSPLHFGNGTRLTVT.

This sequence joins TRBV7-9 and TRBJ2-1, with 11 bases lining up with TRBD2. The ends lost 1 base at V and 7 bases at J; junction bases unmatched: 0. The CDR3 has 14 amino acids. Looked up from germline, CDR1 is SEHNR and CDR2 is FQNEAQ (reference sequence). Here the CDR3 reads CASSLGTSGNEQFF. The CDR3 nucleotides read TGTGCCAGCAGCTTAGGGACTAGCGGGAATGAGCAGTTCTTC.

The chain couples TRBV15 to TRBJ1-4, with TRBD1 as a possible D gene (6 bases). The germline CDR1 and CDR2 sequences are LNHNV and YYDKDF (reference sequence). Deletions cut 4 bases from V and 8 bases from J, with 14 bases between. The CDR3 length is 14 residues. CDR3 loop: CATSIRQRGEKLFF. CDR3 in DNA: TGTGCCACCAGCATAAGGCAGAGGGGGGAAAAACTGTTTTTT.